This entry concerns a single T cell receptor (beta chain). Clones were sequenced by immunoSEQ multiplex PCR, and TCRdb holds only the in-frame ones, with some missing. The data contain 180,000 or so clones, around nine tenths of them seen just once; the ten biggest clones take up less than 3.5%. The entry originates in a study of cytomegalovirus exposure and HLA in healthy donors. The ends were cut back, 5 bases at V and 0 bases at J, with 17 bases in the middle. Germline loops: CDR1 SGHTA, CDR2 FQGNSA. This CDR3 has 17 amino acids. The sequencing sample was made of PBMCs. This chain joins TRBV7-2 and TRBJ1-5, with D possibly matching TRBD1 (6 bases). The receptor was isolated from a man younger than 30 in good health and CMV-seropositive. In DNA form, the CDR3 reads TGTGCCAGCAGCCCTTTTGGGGGCGGCGATAGCAATCAGCCCCAGCATTTT. It encodes CASSPFGGGDSNQPQHF.